Described below is a single T cell receptor (beta chain) sequence and its context. The antigen is unknown. The entry originates in a study of beta chain features in type 1 diabetes. Study outcomes and limitations: Sampled from patients, naive, central memory and Treg TCRB repertoires appeared more similar than those sampled from healthy donors.

Since all of the isolated RNA was reverse transcribed, expressed TCRB transcripts were what got sequenced. Sequencing used immunoSEQ multiplex PCR; TCRdb keeps in-frame clones, though not all of them. Here the sample spans hundreds of thousands of clones, more than 9.5% being singletons. Per the germline V gene, CDR1 is MGHRA and CDR2 is YSYEKL. The CDR3 loop spans 13 amino acids. Trimming took off 8 bases at V and 1 base at J, with 9 bases between the two ends. The clonotype comes from a woman younger than 30 in good health. Material: naive CD4+ T cells from blood. V usage is TRBV4-1 and J usage is TRBJ2-4, with D perhaps TRBD2 (5 bases). The CDR3 is CASRDPAKNIQYF. For the CDR3, the DNA is TGCGCCAGCCGGGATCCGGCCAAAAACATTCAGTACTTC.